The rows below give T cell receptor beta chains drawn from one sample of a study of immune heterogeneity within non-small cell lung tumors. TCRdb recomputed calls from the multiplex PCR reads with MiXCR, one row per CDR3 protein. The data show roughly 13,000 distinct CDR3 sequences, roughly 22% seen once. The sequencing input was lung tumor tissue. Receptors were obtained from a man aged 60-69 years with non-small cell lung cancer. Both conserved end residues are part of each CDR3. The D gene is left open where the match is weak.

J: TRBJ1-6
V: TRBV30
D: .
CDR3: CAWSVGGLAKSPLHF

J: TRBJ2-1
V: TRBV27
D: .
CDR3: CASRGESYNEQFF

J: TRBJ1-1
V: TRBV27
D: TRBD1
CDR3: CASSWDRAGQAFF

J: TRBJ2-3
V: TRBV10-1
D: TRBD2
CDR3: CASSDLASGSTDTQYF

J: TRBJ2-1
V: TRBV3-1
D: TRBD2
CDR3: CASSPRGLVHNERFF

J: TRBJ2-3
V: TRBV5-1
D: .
CDR3: CASSLGDFTDTQYF

J: TRBJ2-7
V: TRBV5-5
D: TRBD1
CDR3: CASSLVPGGRYEQYF

J: TRBJ1-3
V: TRBV19
D: .
CDR3: CASSVNGNTIYF

J: TRBJ2-1
V: TRBV14
D: TRBD2
CDR3: CASSQGGGDMYNEQFF

J: TRBJ1-1
V: TRBV19
D: TRBD1
CDR3: CASKMEGAGWVNTEAFF

J: TRBJ2-3
V: TRBV5-1
D: TRBD2
CDR3: CASSMAGGTYTQYF

J: TRBJ2-1
V: TRBV5-5
D: .
CDR3: CASSFRDTYNEQFF

J: TRBJ1-5
V: TRBV11-3
D: .
CDR3: CASSLAGQPQHF

J: TRBJ1-3
V: TRBV2
D: .
CDR3: CASRGLAGNTIYF

J: TRBJ2-3
V: TRBV27
D: .
CDR3: CASSFLGTDTQYF

J: TRBJ1-5
V: TRBV20-1
D: .
CDR3: CSARGSAGEPQHF

J: TRBJ2-1
V: TRBV7-8
D: .
CDR3: CASNLRQVGDNEQFF

J: TRBJ2-7
V: TRBV5-1
D: .
CDR3: CASSLVGLTGEQYF

J: TRBJ2-6
V: TRBV6-2/TRBV6-3
D: .
CDR3: CANRPPGPTSGANVLTF

J: TRBJ1-5
V: TRBV6-4
D: .
CDR3: CASSDKPLGDQPQHF

J: TRBJ2-3
V: TRBV5-8
D: .
CDR3: CASSLETGTDTQYF

J: TRBJ2-1
V: TRBV7-2
D: TRBD2
CDR3: CASSLTVAGDEQFF

J: TRBJ1-2
V: TRBV5-6
D: TRBD1
CDR3: CASSVDRSGYTF

J: TRBJ2-5
V: TRBV20-1
D: .
CDR3: CSSRLEVPETQYF

J: TRBJ1-1
V: TRBV7-6
D: TRBD1
CDR3: CASSLRTGTNTEAFF

J: TRBJ1-2
V: TRBV20-1
D: TRBD1
CDR3: CRAKTGTDLGYTF

J: TRBJ1-1
V: TRBV6-6
D: .
CDR3: CASSYSQGLLHTEAFF

J: TRBJ2-1
V: TRBV13
D: .
CDR3: CASSPSGTYPPDEQFF

J: TRBJ2-1
V: TRBV12-3/TRBV12-4
D: .
CDR3: CASSLSGENEQFF

J: TRBJ2-5
V: TRBV5-1
D: TRBD1
CDR3: CAGQAGIQEVGETQYF

J: TRBJ1-3
V: TRBV3-1
D: .
CDR3: CASSTLDGNTIYF

J: TRBJ1-1
V: TRBV10-1
D: .
CDR3: CASSGRDTEAFF

J: TRBJ2-1
V: TRBV6-1
D: .
CDR3: CASSILQGNEQFF

J: TRBJ2-3
V: TRBV6-1
D: TRBD1
CDR3: CASSVAQGSTDTQYF

J: TRBJ2-7
V: TRBV5-4
D: .
CDR3: CASSPSSSYEQYF

J: TRBJ2-3
V: TRBV6-2/TRBV6-3
D: TRBD2
CDR3: CASSYSRLAEKTQYF

J: TRBJ1-1
V: TRBV29-1
D: .
CDR3: CSVLTVDNTEAFF

J: TRBJ2-7
V: TRBV12-3/TRBV12-4
D: TRBD2
CDR3: CASSLFLAGGSYEQYF

J: TRBJ2-1
V: TRBV5-1
D: .
CDR3: CASSLDGVSYNEQFF

J: TRBJ1-1
V: TRBV7-8
D: TRBD1
CDR3: CASSSGQHTEAFF

J: TRBJ1-6
V: TRBV29-1
D: .
CDR3: CSVRSSYNSPLHF